The rows below give T cell receptor beta chains drawn from one sample of a study of shared clonotypes between healthy human individuals. Some clones are missing from TCRdb's copy, which holds only in-frame ones; the method was immunoSEQ multiplex PCR. The sample contains about 1 million clones, 75% of which appear only once. The specimen sequenced was memory CD4+ T cells sorted from blood. Receptor source: a man aged 18 to 35 in good health. CDR3s include the opening cysteine and the closing phenylalanine or tryptophan. D genes are given only for firm matches. Only part of the rows carry a size: once, few, many, or a class if the clone is expanded.

v_call	d_call	clone_size	j_call	cdr3_nt	cdr3_aa
TRBV6-1	NA	few	TRBJ1-5	TGTGCCAGCAGTGAAGGGCAGGGTAGCAATCAGCCCCAGCATTTT	CASSEGQGSNQPQHF
TRBV7-6	NA	NA	TRBJ1-6	TGTGCCAGCAGCTTAGGCCAGAGACCTAATTCACCCCTCCACTTT	CASSLGQRPNSPLHF
TRBV4-1	NA	NA	TRBJ2-1	TGCGCCAGCAGCCAAGATATTTCCTACAATGAGCAGTTCTTC	CASSQDISYNEQFF
TRBV2	NA	NA	TRBJ1-1	TGTGCCAGCAGTGAAAACCCGGGACACCAGAACACTGAAGCTTTCTTT	CASSENPGHQNTEAFF
TRBV5-1	TRBD1	NA	TRBJ1-1	TGCGCCAGCAGCTTGGAAGGCGGCAGGGGGACTGAAGCTTTCTTT	CASSLEGGRGTEAFF
TRBV6-5	NA	once	TRBJ2-2	TGTGCCAGCAATGTACAGGGAGGCACCGGGGAGCTGTTTTTT	CASNVQGGTGELFF
TRBV5-1	TRBD1	NA	TRBJ1-3	TGCGCCAGCAGCGGGGGACAGGTCACTGGAAACACCATATATTTT	CASSGGQVTGNTIYF
TRBV6-1	TRBD2	NA	TRBJ2-3	TGTGCCAGCAGTGTTGGACTAGCGGCTAGCACAGATACGCAGTATTTT	CASSVGLAASTDTQYF
TRBV28	NA	NA	TRBJ2-7	TGTGCCAGCAGTTTATGGTCGGGGGTACACGCCTACGAGCAGTACTTC	CASSLWSGVHAYEQYF
TRBV10-3	NA	few	TRBJ1-1	TGTGCCATCAGTGAGGGTGACGGACTCCACACTGAAGCTTTCTTT	CAISEGDGLHTEAFF
TRBV6-5	NA	NA	TRBJ2-5	TGTGCCAAATCGCTCGATCGTAAGACCCAGTACTTC	CAKSLDRKTQYF
TRBV28	TRBD1	NA	TRBJ2-2	TGTGCCAGCAGTACTACTGGCGTGGGACAGACCGGGGAGCTGTTTTTT	CASSTTGVGQTGELFF
TRBV18	NA	NA	TRBJ1-1	TGTGCCAGCTCACCACAATCTGGGCGCACTATGAACACTGAAGCTTTCTTT	CASSPQSGRTMNTEAFF
TRBV6-1	NA	NA	TRBJ1-2	TGTGCCAGCAGTGAAGCGTTGGCGATGGACTATGGCTACACCTTC	CASSEALAMDYGYTF
TRBV29-1	NA	NA	TRBJ1-5	TGCAGCGTGGCCCTGGACAGTAGCAGTCAGCCCCAGCATTTT	CSVALDSSSQPQHF
TRBV7-2	NA	NA	TRBJ2-3	TGTGCCAGCGTCCCTAGGCGGGACACAGATACGCAGTATTTT	CASVPRRDTDTQYF
TRBV5-4	TRBD1	NA	TRBJ1-3	TGTGCCAGCTGCAATGGACAGGACTGCTCTGGAAACACCATATATTTT	CASCNGQDCSGNTIYF
TRBV19	TRBD1	NA	TRBJ2-7	TGTGCCAGTAGTACCGGGACAGGGTTTGGCAGGGAGCAGTACTTC	CASSTGTGFGREQYF
TRBV28	NA	NA	TRBJ2-6	TGTGCCAGCAGTTTATCGACAGGACGTCGCTCTGGGGCCAACGTCCTGACTTTC	CASSLSTGRRSGANVLTF
TRBV11-2	TRBD1	once	TRBJ2-7	TGTGCCAGCAGATCAAACAGGGGGCACGGCGAGCAGTACTTC	CASRSNRGHGEQYF
TRBV6-1	NA	NA	TRBJ2-2	TGTGCCAGCAGTGGTCGGGGTACCGGGGAGCTGTTTTTT	CASSGRGTGELFF
TRBV7-9	TRBD2	NA	TRBJ2-3	TGTGCCAGCAGCCCACGGGCTAGCGGGAGGGCAGATACGCAGTATTTT	CASSPRASGRADTQYF
TRBV21-1	NA	NA	TRBJ2-5	TGTGCCAGCAGCAAAGAGGCTGGTTCAAGCTTCAAAGAGACCCAGTACTTC	CASSKEAGSSFKETQYF
TRBV19	NA	NA	TRBJ2-7	TGTGCCAGTAGTATAGAACGCGAGCAGTACTTC	CASSIEREQYF
TRBV6-5	TRBD2	NA	TRBJ2-1	TGTGCCAGCACCCTAGCGGCTTCTTACAATGAGCAGTTCTTC	CASTLAASYNEQFF
TRBV5-1	NA	few	TRBJ1-2	TGCGCCAGCAGCCCCCTGGGGAGTGATGGCTACACCTTC	CASSPLGSDGYTF
TRBV7-9	NA	NA	TRBJ1-6	TGTGCCAGCAGCCCGCAGCCCGCCGGGTTAGCTTCACCCCTCCACTTT	CASSPQPAGLASPLHF
TRBV5-1	NA	NA	TRBJ1-2	TGCGCCAGCAGCATTGGTCAGGGCGCCTATGGCTACACCTTC	CASSIGQGAYGYTF
TRBV5-1	TRBD1	NA	TRBJ2-1	TGCGCCAGCAGCTGGGGGACAGGGCGGTCCAACAATGAGCAGTTCTTC	CASSWGTGRSNNEQFF
TRBV6-4	TRBD2	NA	TRBJ2-1	TGTGCCAGCAGTGAGGCTAGCGGGAGCAGCGATGAGCAGTTCTTC	CASSEASGSSDEQFF
TRBV30	NA	NA	TRBJ1-2	TGTGCCTGGAGTGTACAGGGTGAGCTCTACACCTTC	CAWSVQGELYTF
TRBV6-5	NA	few	TRBJ1-4	TGTGCCAGCAGCCGGGCCTCAAATGAAAAACTGTTTTTT	CASSRASNEKLFF
TRBV10-3	NA	NA	TRBJ1-4	TGTGCCACGACAACCAGGCCGAATGAAAAACTGTTTTTT	CATTTRPNEKLFF
TRBV6-5	NA	NA	TRBJ2-7	TGTGCCAGCAGATACCGGGACACGGCCTCCTACGAGCAGTACTTC	CASRYRDTASYEQYF
TRBV5-4	TRBD1	NA	TRBJ2-3	TGTGCCAGCAACAGGGACAGGGTGGCAGATACGCAGTATTTT	CASNRDRVADTQYF
TRBV7-2	TRBD2	NA	TRBJ2-1	TGTGCCAGCAGCTCTCTAGCGGGAGGCTACAATGAGCAGTTCTTC	CASSSLAGGYNEQFF
TRBV11-2	TRBD2	few	TRBJ2-1	TGTGCCAGCAGCTTATTTTCTAGCGGGGGCTTAAGTGAGCAGTTCTTC	CASSLFSSGGLSEQFF
TRBV7-2	NA	NA	TRBJ1-2	TGTGCCAGCAGCCCTGAAGACAGGCTCTATGGCTACACCTTC	CASSPEDRLYGYTF
TRBV4-1	NA	NA	TRBJ1-2	TGCGCCAGCAGCCAAGAGAGGGATTTCTTCTATGGCTACACCTTC	CASSQERDFFYGYTF
TRBV7-2	NA	NA	TRBJ1-6	TGTGCCAGCAGCTTAAACTACAATTCACCCCTCCACTTT	CASSLNYNSPLHF
TRBV5-1	NA	NA	TRBJ2-7	TGCGCCAGCAGCTTCCAGACGGGACCGTCCTACGAGCAGTACTTC	CASSFQTGPSYEQYF
TRBV6-6	NA	NA	TRBJ2-7	TGTGCCAGCAGTTCCTCGGCGGGACAGATCCCATACGAGCAGTACTTC	CASSSSAGQIPYEQYF
TRBV27	NA	NA	TRBJ1-6	TGTGCCAGCACCCCCGGACGCCAATCATCACCCCTCCACTTT	CASTPGRQSSPLHF
TRBV6-6	TRBD2	NA	TRBJ2-7	TGTGCCAGCATGGGGGACGGGGGGGAGCAGTACTTC	CASMGDGGEQYF
TRBV30	NA	NA	TRBJ1-1	TGTGCCTGGAGTGTATCTCAACGGTTGAACACTGAAGCTTTCTTT	CAWSVSQRLNTEAFF
TRBV19	TRBD1	NA	TRBJ1-5	TGTGCCAGTACACAGCAGGGGGAAAGCAATCAGCCCCAGCATTTT	CASTQQGESNQPQHF
TRBV7-8	NA	NA	TRBJ2-7	TGTGCCAGCAGCTTAGCGGAAGATCGCTACGAGCAGTACTTC	CASSLAEDRYEQYF
TRBV6-4	TRBD2	NA	TRBJ2-4	TGTGCCAGCAGTGCCCGACTAGCGGGTATACTCCTAGCCAAAAACATTCAGTACTTC	CASSARLAGILLAKNIQYF
TRBV27	NA	NA	TRBJ1-2	TGTGCCAGCAGTCCCGGGGCGGGCCCTATGGGCTACACCTTC	CASSPGAGPMGYTF
TRBV11-3	TRBD2	NA	TRBJ2-1	TGTGCCAGCAGCTTAATGGGGGAGGGATACAATGAGCAGTTCTTC	CASSLMGEGYNEQFF
TRBV2	NA	NA	TRBJ1-1	TGTGCCAGCAGTGAAAGCAGGGTGGGAAGGAACACTGAAGCTTTCTTT	CASSESRVGRNTEAFF
TRBV6-6	NA	NA	TRBJ2-2	TGTGCCAGCAATGGGGCGAACACCGGGGAGCTGTTTTTT	CASNGANTGELFF
TRBV7-2	NA	NA	TRBJ2-1	TGTGCCAGCAGCTTTAGTGGGAAGAGCGGCAATGAGCAGTTCTTC	CASSFSGKSGNEQFF
TRBV6-6	NA	once	TRBJ1-5	TGTGCCAGCCGGACACTAGGGCAGCCCCAGCATTTT	CASRTLGQPQHF
TRBV6-5	NA	NA	TRBJ2-7	TGTGCCAGCAGTTACTCGATGGTCAGCGAGCAGTACTTC	CASSYSMVSEQYF
TRBV25-1	TRBD1	NA	TRBJ2-1	TGTGCCAGCAGTGCCAGGGGGTCATACAATGAGCAGTTCTTC	CASSARGSYNEQFF
TRBV5-4	TRBD2	NA	TRBJ2-2	TGTGCCAGCAACCGGGGGCTAGCGGGAGGGGGCACCGGGGAGCTGTTTTTT	CASNRGLAGGGTGELFF